The clone carrying this T cell receptor (beta chain) ranks as medium-sized. As yet, its antigen is unknown. This sample was taken from a study of metastatic and nonmetastatic thyroid tumors. On the study more broadly: From malignant and benign thyroid patients, repertoires in blood and in tumor or nodule tissue were compared. Whole-study results and caveats: Reported TCR beta diversity, measured in blood and tumor, was significantly higher for malignant thyroid tumors than for benign nodules.

CDR1 and CDR2 from the germline V gene are SNHLY and FYNNEI. The CDR3 consists of 15 residues. The V end was cut by 3 bases, the J end by 0 bases, with 9 bases between. None of the patients had undergone any treatment ahead of thyroid surgery. Authors' analysis steps: CDR3 differences across clinicopathological groups were used to build a distant-metastasis classifier for papillary thyroid cancer. TCRdb re-clonotyped the PCR reads through MiXCR. The V and J calls and clone size are TCRdb's, not the authors'. This table holds around 8,400 clones, roughly 40% found once. The clonotype originates from a male donor with papillary thyroid cancer or a benign thyroid nodule (not recorded which). Some clones in this sample may be carry-over from other donors' samples. The sequenced sample consisted of tumor tissue. V and J are TRBV2 and TRBJ2-1; D not resolved. Here the CDR3 reads CASSEDGSSYNEQFF. CDR3 nucleotide sequence: TGTGCCAGCAGTGAGGACGGTAGCTCCTACAATGAGCAGTTCTTC.